This T cell receptor beta chain stems from a study of blood T cell repertoires in COVID-19. The CDR3 extends over 16 amino acids. Germline trimming cut 5 bases from V and 0 bases from J; bases unmatched to any gene: 7. The germline gives CDR1 SGHAT, CDR2 FQNNGV. The table came from immunoSEQ multiplex PCR; TCRdb's copy has only in-frame clones and leaves some out. Here the sample spans approximately 250,000 clones, nearly 85% being singletons. The TCR was taken from a human donor in a cohort sampled during active COVID-19. The sample consisted of peripheral blood. The J gene is TRBJ2-3, the V gene TRBV11-2; TRBD2 agrees at 8 bases. CDR3 DNA sequence: TGTGCCAGCAGCCTGAGCGGGGGCGCTAGCACAGATACGCAGTATTTT. It translates to CASSLSGGASTDTQYF.